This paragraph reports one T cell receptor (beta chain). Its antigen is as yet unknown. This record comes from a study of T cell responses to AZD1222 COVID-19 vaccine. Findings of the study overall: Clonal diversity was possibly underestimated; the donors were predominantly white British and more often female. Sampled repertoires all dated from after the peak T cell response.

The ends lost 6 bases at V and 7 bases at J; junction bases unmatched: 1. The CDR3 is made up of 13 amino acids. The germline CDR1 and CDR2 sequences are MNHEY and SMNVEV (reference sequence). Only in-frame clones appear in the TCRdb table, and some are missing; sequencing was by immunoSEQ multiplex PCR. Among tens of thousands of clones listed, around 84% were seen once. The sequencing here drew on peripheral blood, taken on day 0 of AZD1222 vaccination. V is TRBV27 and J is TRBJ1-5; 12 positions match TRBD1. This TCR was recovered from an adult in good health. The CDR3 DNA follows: TGTGCCAGCAGGGGACAGGGGGCCCAGCCCCAGCATTTT. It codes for CASRGQGAQPQHF.